This TCR beta chain was profiled in a study of regulatory T cells in long-lasting Graves disease. General study results and limits: New patients shared 966 public clonotypes, and persistent patients shared more, with a few thousand. Gene preferences differed: TRBV28, TRBJ1-2, TRBJ2-5 in persistent cases.

The sample holds a few counts of this clonotype. Its matching antigen is unknown. V was clipped by 10 bases and J by 0 bases, with 13 bases between them. Germline assignment: CDR1 SEHNR and CDR2 FQNEAQ (reference sequence). The length of the CDR3 is 14 residues. With iRepertoire HTBI primers and Arm-PCR of CDR3 regions, TCR beta libraries were built. TCRdb passed the multiplex PCR reads through MiXCR, listing each CDR3 protein once. The sample consists of about 470,000 distinct CDR3 sequences, under 25% of them appearing once. The time point denotes: persistent/refractory GD, antithyroid drugs over 5 years with positive TRAb. PBMCs were the source of the RNA used for TCR sequencing.

The sample was peripheral blood mononuclear cells (PBMCs), taken when the disease was refractory, from a patient treated with antithyroid drugs. This receptor was identified in a female donor with Graves disease. V and J are TRBV7-9 and TRBJ2-1; D uncertain. CDR3 DNA sequence: TGTGCCACTCTTACGGAGAGCTCCTACAATGAGCAGTTCTTC. It is translated as CATLTESSYNEQFF. The complete variable domain, with remaining parts taken from reference TRBV7-9 and TRBJ2-1, reads DTGVSQNPRHKITKRGQNVTFRCDPISEHNRLYWYRQTLGQGPEFLTYFQNEAQLEKSRLLSDRFSAERPKGSFSTLEIQRTEQGDSAMYLCATLTESSYNEQFFGPGTRLTVL.